This T cell receptor (beta chain) comes out of a study of spatial heterogeneity in lung cancer. Whole-study context: Alpha-chain sequences were detected in numbers that were consistently lower than beta-chain sequences.

The study tagged each TCR cDNA molecule with a unique molecular identifier. TCRdb re-called the 5' RACE reads through MiXCR, storing one row per CDR3 protein. This table has under 75,000 distinct CDR3 sequences, approximately 8.9% appearing once. The CDR3 totals 16 residues. Trimming took 7 bases from V and 0 from J; bases not matched to a gene: 6. Germline V gene lookup returns CDR1 KGHDR and CDR2 SFDVKD. Time point specified: sample taken at primary tumor resection. Unsorted whole RNA samples from tumor, nontumor lung or frozen PBMC were sequenced. The sample consisted of PBMCs, taken at surgery. The V and J genes are TRBV24-1 and TRBJ2-4; 9 bases agree with TRBD1. The sequence derives from a female donor with early-stage non-small cell lung cancer. This CDR3 is CATSAQGAAAKNIQYF. The CDR3 region has the DNA TGTGCCACCAGCGCACAGGGGGCCGCAGCCAAAAACATTCAGTACTTC.